This T cell receptor beta chain is drawn from a study of T cells after somatic rescue of genetic block. J was trimmed by 2 bases and V by 0 bases; bases with no gene match: 6. The CDR3 contains 16 residues. Germline V gene sequence: CDR1 LNHDA, CDR2 SQIVND (reference sequence). This table comes from immunoSEQ multiplex PCR, and its TCRdb copy is limited to in-frame clones, with some not included. The data hold 60,000 to 90,000 clones, with around 90% observed a single time. The source is a man under 40. The J gene is TRBJ2-5, the V gene TRBV19; 7 bases are shared with TRBD1. Sequenced input: peripheral blood mononuclear cells (PBMCs). CDR3 amino acids: CASSIDGQVVQETQYF. The DNA of the CDR3 is TGTGCCAGTAGTATAGACGGACAGGTGGTACAAGAGACCCAGTACTTC.